A single sample is the source of the 21 T cell receptor beta chains below, sequenced in a study of OX40 agonist ivuxolimab in advanced cancers. Profiled with immunoSEQ multiplex PCR; TCRdb holds only in-frame clones, not every one. The sample consists of some 80,000 clones, 88% of them appearing once. Sequences were derived from CD4+ or CD8+ T cells sorted from blood, sampled in a trial of the OX40 agonist ivuxolimab. The receptors stem from an adult with an advanced solid tumor such as melanoma, head and neck, liver or kidney cancer.

This chain joins TRBV5-1 and TRBJ2-2; D call uncertain. The CDR3 loop spans 13 amino acids. From germline, CDR1 is SGHRS and CDR2 YFSETQ. With 0 bases removed from V and 3 bases from J, the gap between germline ends came to 3 bases. The CDR3 sequence: CASSLDYTGELFF. In DNA form, the CDR3 reads TGCGCCAGCAGCTTGGACTACACCGGGGAGCTGTTTTTT.

The chain couples TRBV9 to TRBJ1-1; maybe TRBD1 (5 bases). The CDR3 spans 17 residues. Germline assignment: CDR1 SGDLS and CDR2 YYNGEE. V lost 0 bases and J lost 5, with 20 bases in between. The chain's CDR3 is CASSVGGPGRGETEAFF. The CDR3 nucleotides are TGTGCCAGCAGCGTAGGAGGGCCTGGGAGGGGTGAGACTGAAGCTTTCTTT.

This clone was observed a few times. This chain joins TRBV20-1 and TRBJ1-1; D call uncertain. The CDR3 loop spans 11 amino acids. Trimming shortened V by 4 bases and J by 0 bases, and 3 bases separated the two germline ends. The germline V gene encodes CDR1 DFQATT and CDR2 SNEGSKA (reference sequence). The CDR3 DNA is TGCAGTGCTAAGATGAACACTGAAGCTTTCTTT. Amino acid sequence: CSAKMNTEAFF.

This sequence joins TRBV2 and TRBJ1-5; D remains unclear. Trimming removed 5 bases at V and 0 bases at J, with 11 bases between. CDR1 is SNHLY, CDR2 FYNNEI, per germline. The CDR3 extends over 15 amino acids. CDR3 DNA sequence: TGTGCCAGCAGTTTGGAGTACAGTAGCAATCAGCCCCAGCATTTT. Protein: CASSLEYSSNQPQHF.

The CDR3 region has the DNA TGCGCCAGCAGCCAAGTCCCGGTTGGGTGGGATGGCTACACCTTC. It specifies CASSQVPVGWDGYTF. The rearrangement links TRBV4-3 to TRBJ1-2; no definite D call. Germline assignment: CDR1 LGHNA and CDR2 YSLEER. V was clipped by 1 base and J by 6 bases, with 15 bases between them. The length of the CDR3 is 15 residues.

As DNA, the CDR3 is TGCGCCAGCAGCCAAGACATAGCAGACCTAGACTATGGCTACACCTTC. Translation: CASSQDIADLDYGYTF. The chain employs TRBV4-3 and TRBJ1-2; unclear D gene. V gave up 0 bases and J gave up 3 bases, with 14 bases separating them. CDR1 and CDR2 (germline): LGHNA, YSLEER. This CDR3 has 16 amino acids.

CDR3 coding DNA: TGCGCCAGCAGCCCGGGACAATCCTACGAGCAGTACTTC. This codes for CASSPGQSYEQYF. The J gene is TRBJ2-7, the V gene TRBV10-1; weak D call: TRBD1 (6 bases). The germline V and J ends were trimmed by 6 bases and 1 base, with 10 bases remaining between them. Germline CDR1 and CDR2: WNHNN and SYGVQD (reference sequence). The CDR3 spans 13 residues.

The chain links TRBV15 to TRBJ1-4; D is ambiguous. The germline CDR1 and CDR2 sequences are LNHNV and YYDKDF (reference sequence). Deletions cut 5 bases from V and 2 bases from J, with 9 bases between. The CDR3 is made up of 14 amino acids. The CDR3 is CATSVGGTNEKLFF. As DNA, the CDR3 is TGTGCCACCAGCGTAGGAGGGACTAATGAAAAACTGTTTTTT. Full variable domain (outside the CDR3, taken from reference TRBV15 and TRBJ1-4): DAMVIQNPRYQVTQFGKPVTLSCSQTLNHNVMYWYQQKSSQAPKLLFHYYDKDFNNEADTPDNFQSRRPNTSFCFLDIRSPGLGDTAMYLCATSVGGTNEKLFFGSGTQLSVL.

The gene calls are TRBV6-5 and TRBJ1-1; no firm D call. Trimming removed 2 bases from V and 4 bases from J, with 14 bases in between. From germline, CDR1 is MNHEY and CDR2 SVGAGI. The CDR3 length is 15 residues. For the CDR3, the DNA is TGTGCCAGCAGTTACGGAAAAAGTGGTACCACTGAAGCTTTCTTT. This gives the protein CASSYGKSGTTEAFF.

The chain joins TRBV7-2 to TRBJ2-7, with a possible D match to TRBD2 (6 bases). Looked up from germline, CDR1 is SGHTA and CDR2 is FQGNSA. V shed 0 bases and J shed 7 bases, with 13 bases lying between them. The CDR3 is 14 residues long. The CDR3 nucleotides read TGTGCCAGCAGCTTAGCGTCCGGGACTCGGGAGCAGTACTTC. Amino acid sequence: CASSLASGTREQYF.

The V gene is TRBV5-1, the J gene TRBJ2-1; D may be TRBD1 (7 bases). Germline V gene lookup returns CDR1 SGHRS and CDR2 YFSETQ. CDR3 size: 16 residues. Trimming took off 4 bases at V and 5 bases at J, with 19 bases between the two ends. The CDR3 here is CASSVGAGGLNNEQFF. CDR3 coding DNA: TGCGCCAGCAGCGTCGGTGCAGGGGGGCTAAACAATGAGCAGTTCTTC.

The chain is built from TRBV25-1 and TRBJ2-1, with 8 nucleotides matching TRBD2. V shed 5 bases, J shed 5 bases, and the junction held 5 bases outside the gene matches. The CDR3 sequence is 14 residues long. Germline V gene lookup returns CDR1 MGHDK and CDR2 SYGVNS. The CDR3 reads CASSSKAGDNEQFF. CDR3 DNA sequence: TGTGCCAGCAGTTCGAAAGCGGGAGACAATGAGCAGTTCTTC.

The genes are TRBV6-1 and TRBJ2-3, with D possibly being TRBD2 (6 bases). The V end was cut by 2 bases, the J end by 6 bases, with 21 bases between. Germline V CDR1 and CDR2: MNHNS, SASEGT. The CDR3 has 17 amino acids. CDR3 in DNA: TGTGCCAGCAGTGAATTCGCTCTCCGCGGGATGCCGGATACGCAGTATTTT. Translating gives CASSEFALRGMPDTQYF.

The CDR3 sequence is CASSPQLSGNTIYF. CDR3 nucleotide sequence: TGTGCCAGCAGCCCTCAACTCTCTGGAAACACCATATATTTT. This chain joins TRBV7-2 and TRBJ1-3; D is unclear. Trimming stripped 5 bases from V and 0 bases from J, with 8 bases between. Germline V gives CDR1 SGHTA, CDR2 FQGNSA. This CDR3 region has 14 residues.

The rearrangement links TRBV9 to TRBJ2-3; tentative D call: TRBD2 (5 bases). CDR1 SGDLS and CDR2 YYNGEE come from the germline V gene. V lost 1 base to trimming and J lost 4 bases, with 13 bases between them. There are 15 residues in the CDR3. CDR3 DNA: TGTGCCAGCAGCGTAAACCCCCGAGCGGCAGATACGCAGTATTTT. Translation: CASSVNPRAADTQYF.

This clone was found once. The J gene is TRBJ1-2, the V gene TRBV29-1, with TRBD1 identical over 10 bases. The trim removed 5 bases at V and 1 base at J, leaving 7 bases unmatched. CDR1 and CDR2 (germline): SQVTM, ANQGSEA. CDR3 size: 15 residues. CDR3 residues: CSVLPGTGVNYGYTF. The CDR3 DNA reads TGCAGCGTTTTGCCGGGGACAGGGGTTAACTATGGCTACACCTTC.

The count of this clone is one. The rearrangement joins TRBV6-4 to TRBJ2-3; the D is unclear. The V gene's germline CDR1 is MRHNA and CDR2 SNTAGT. There are 15 residues in the CDR3. Trimming left V 2 bases short and J 0 bases short, with 9 bases between. For the CDR3, the DNA is TGTGCCAGCAGTGACAGAGCCGCGAGCACAGATACGCAGTATTTT. Protein: CASSDRAASTDTQYF.

The chain combines TRBV5-1 with TRBJ2-6; D could derive from TRBD1 or TRBD2 (5 bases each). The CDR3 spans 15 residues. The V end was cut by 0 bases, the J end by 4 bases, with 8 bases between. The germline V gene encodes CDR1 SGHRS and CDR2 YFSETQ. The CDR3 DNA sequence: TGCGCCAGCAGCTTGGGTGGGACCGGGGCCAACGTCCTGACTTTC. Its protein is CASSLGGTGANVLTF. Looking up the rest from reference TRBV5-1 and TRBJ2-6 gives the full variable domain: KAGVTQTPRYLIKTRGQQVTLSCSPISGHRSVSWYQQTPGQGLQFLFEYFSETQRNKGNFPGRFSGRQFSNSRSEMNVSTLELGDSALYLCASSLGGTGANVLTFGAGSRLTVL.

The V call is TRBV7-8, the J call TRBJ2-5; 12 bases fit TRBD2. With V trimmed by 3 bases and J by 1 base, 3 bases remained unmatched. There are 16 residues in the CDR3. Germline V gene lookup returns CDR1 SGHVS and CDR2 FQNEAQ. The CDR3 protein is CASSFGLAGLQETQYF. The DNA for the CDR3 is TGTGCCAGCAGCTTTGGACTAGCGGGGCTCCAAGAGACCCAGTACTTC.

This sequence joins TRBV20-1 and TRBJ1-2; D unresolved. Germline V lookup: CDR1 DFQATT, CDR2 SNEGSKA (reference sequence). Trimming removed 3 bases from V and 1 base from J, with 3 bases in between. This CDR3 is built from 11 residues. This CDR3 is CSASDNYGYTF. The CDR3 nucleotides read TGCAGTGCTAGCGATAACTATGGCTACACCTTC.

The chain employs TRBV6-1 and TRBJ2-1; D is possibly TRBD2 (6 bases). Looked up from germline, CDR1 is MNHNS and CDR2 is SASEGT. This CDR3 is built from 16 residues. Trimming left V 2 bases short and J 2 bases short, with 13 bases between. For the CDR3, the DNA is TGTGCCAGCAGTGAACTAGGGTGGGGGGCCTACAATGAGCAGTTCTTC. As protein: CASSELGWGAYNEQFF.